A single sample gave rise to the 16 T cell receptor beta chains below, sequenced in a study of CD8 T cells in ankylosing spondylitis. Study-level findings and limits: Seemingly distinctive of ankylosing spondylitis blood was a TCR beta motif formed by eight highly homologous variants.

TCRdb passed the 5' RACE reads through MiXCR, listing each CDR3 protein once. Of about 390,000 distinct CDR3 sequences in the sample, about a fifth were seen once. Antigens for these TCRs are unknown. Material: blood, either unsorted or a sorted T cell fraction (not recorded which). The receptors originated from a male donor with ankylosing spondylitis.

A few counts support this clonotype. The chain uses TRBV20-1 and TRBJ2-7; D gene uncertain. Trimming removed 0 bases from V and 3 bases from J, with 18 bases in between. Germline CDR1 is DFQATT and CDR2 is SNEGSKA (reference sequence). There are 16 residues in the CDR3. Here the CDR3 reads CSARDPWARADYEQYF. Written as DNA, the CDR3 is TGCAGTGCTAGAGACCCTTGGGCTAGGGCGGACTACGAGCAGTACTTC.

The V and J genes are TRBV7-3 and TRBJ2-3, with unresolved D. CDR3 length equals 17 residues. Looked up from germline, CDR1 is SGHTA and CDR2 is FQGTGA. The ends were cut back, 5 bases at V and 1 base at J, with 19 bases in the middle. The CDR3 loop is CASSLGTFRSGTDTQYF. In DNA, the CDR3 is TGTGCCAGCAGCCTAGGTACCTTCCGCAGCGGCACAGATACGCAGTATTTT.

This clonotype was recorded a few times. The chain combines TRBV20-1 with TRBJ2-5; 13 bases are a match to TRBD2. CDR3 length: 16 residues. CDR1 is DFQATT, CDR2 SNEGSKA, per germline (reference sequence). Trimming at V came to 6 bases and at J to 5 bases, leaving 12 bases not matched to a gene. DNA of the CDR3: TGCAGTGCCCAATCTGGACTAGCGGGAGCTTTTGAGACCCAGTACTTC. It translates to CSAQSGLAGAFETQYF.

This clonotype was detected only a few times. This chain links TRBV20-1 with TRBJ1-2; TRBD1 aligns across 7 bases. The CDR3 has 17 residues. Germline-derived CDR1 and CDR2 are DFQATT and SNEGSKA (reference sequence). The trim removed 0 bases at V and 3 bases at J, leaving 13 bases unmatched. CDR3 coding DNA: TGCAGTGCTAGAGAGTTTGACAACAGGGGCGCCGACTATGGCTACACCTTC. This gives the protein CSAREFDNRGADYGYTF.

The sample holds a few counts of this clonotype. This rearrangement joins TRBV28 to TRBJ2-1; D gene uncertain. The CDR3 runs 12 residues. The V gene's germline CDR1 is MDHEN and CDR2 SYDVKM. Trimming removed 2 bases from V and 3 bases from J, with 2 bases in between. The CDR3 nucleotides read TGTGCCAGCAGTTTACTCTACAATGAGCAGTTCTTC. Encoded protein: CASSLLYNEQFF.

J is TRBJ1-5 and V is TRBV25-1; D is uncertain. The CDR3 runs to 14 residues. Germline-derived CDR1 and CDR2 are MGHDK and SYGVNS. Trimming took off 1 base at V and 4 bases at J, with 8 bases between the two ends. The CDR3 spells CASSEFSTNQPQHF. The CDR3 DNA reads as TGTGCCAGCAGTGAATTTAGTACGAATCAGCCCCAGCATTTT.

V gene TRBV19 combines with J gene TRBJ2-5, with 9 bases identical to TRBD2. The V segment lost 8 bases and the J segment 3 bases; nucleotides outside the gene matches: 10. The CDR3 sequence is 15 residues long. Germline loops: CDR1 LNHDA, CDR2 SQIVND (reference sequence). The CDR3 DNA reads as TGTGCCAGTGCGGCAAGGGCTAGCGGGAAAGAGACCCAGTACTTC. Translated, it gives CASAARASGKETQYF.

This clonotype was picked up a small number of times. The chain uses TRBV6-5 and TRBJ2-2; D could derive from TRBD1 or TRBD2 (5 bases each). The CDR3 length is 15 residues. V lost 1 base and J 6 bases, leaving 12 bases between the germline ends. Germline V gene data show CDR1 as MNHEY and CDR2 as SVGAGI. The CDR3 nucleotides are TGTGCCAGCAGTTACTGGGGGAGAGGGTCCGGGGAGCTGTTTTTT. It encodes CASSYWGRGSGELFF.

The genes are TRBV29-1 and TRBJ2-7; D not certain. CDR1 is SQVTM and CDR2 is ANQGSEA in the germline V gene. The V end lost 6 bases, the J end lost 6 bases, and 9 bases lay between the germline ends. The CDR3 covers 10 residues. Here the CDR3 DNA reads TGCAGCGTCGTTAAGAGCGAGCAGTACTTC. Protein sequence: CSVVKSEQYF.

This clonotype came up many times. This chain links TRBV7-9 with TRBJ1-3; 7 nucleotides align to TRBD1. This CDR3 has 14 residues. Germline V lookup: CDR1 SEHNR, CDR2 FQNEAQ (reference sequence). Losses at the gene ends were 5 bases for V and 4 bases for J; bases not matched to a gene: 5. In DNA form, the CDR3 reads TGTGCCAGCAGCAATACAGGGGACGGAAACACCATATATTTT. Translation: CASSNTGDGNTIYF.

J is TRBJ2-7 and V is TRBV20-1, with TRBD1 matching over 7 bases. CDR1 and CDR2 (germline): DFQATT, SNEGSKA (reference sequence). The junction had 9 bases not matched to a gene; V was cut back by 6 bases and J by 4 bases. This CDR3 spans 13 amino acids. The CDR3 protein is CSALRGNAYEQYF. The CDR3 DNA reads as TGCAGTGCCCTCAGGGGGAACGCTTACGAGCAGTACTTC.

The J gene is TRBJ1-6, the V gene TRBV28; unclear D gene. The CDR3 consists of 16 residues. Deletions cut 5 bases from V and 0 bases from J, with 11 bases between. Germline values: CDR1 MDHEN, CDR2 SYDVKM. The CDR3 region has the DNA TGTGCCAGCAGTGGAGGAGGTAGCTCCTATAATTCACCCCTCCACTTT. Amino acid sequence: CASSGGGSSYNSPLHF.

This clonotype appeared a single time. This CDR3 is CSAQTGTGHREQYF. DNA for the CDR3: TGCAGTGCACAAACCGGGACAGGGCATCGCGAGCAGTACTTC. J is TRBJ2-7 and V is TRBV20-1; 9 bases map to TRBD1. The V gene end was trimmed by 6 bases and the J gene end by 6 bases; junction bases not matched to a gene: 12. The CDR3 has 14 amino acids. The germline V gene encodes CDR1 DFQATT and CDR2 SNEGSKA (reference sequence).

This clonotype was found a few times. This chain joins TRBV7-9 and TRBJ2-1; 11 bases fit TRBD1. V shed 3 bases and J 7 bases; nucleotides not matched to a gene: 5. Germline CDR1 and CDR2: SEHNR and FQNEAQ (reference sequence). This CDR3 comprises 15 residues. CDR3 DNA: TGTGCCAGCAGCTTTACCGGGACAGGGGGAAATGAGCAGTTCTTC. As protein: CASSFTGTGGNEQFF.

V and J are TRBV12-3 or TRBV12-4 and TRBJ2-5; 7 bases agree with TRBD1. V lost 6 bases, J lost 5 bases, and 12 bases stayed unmatched. This CDR3 is built from 15 residues. CDR3 region: CASSRRKGAGETQYF. The CDR3 nucleotides read TGTGCCAGCAGCCGACGGAAGGGGGCGGGCGAGACCCAGTACTTC.

The chain has TRBV4-2 and TRBJ2-7; 8 bases agree with TRBD2. CDR1 and CDR2 (germline): LGHNA, YNFKEQ. V trimming: 1 base; J trimming: 4 bases; junction bases outside the gene matches: 6. The length of the CDR3 is 15 residues. The DNA for the CDR3 is TGTGCCAGCAGCCAAGGAGCGGGAGAGTCGTACGAGCAGTACTTC. Translated: CASSQGAGESYEQYF.